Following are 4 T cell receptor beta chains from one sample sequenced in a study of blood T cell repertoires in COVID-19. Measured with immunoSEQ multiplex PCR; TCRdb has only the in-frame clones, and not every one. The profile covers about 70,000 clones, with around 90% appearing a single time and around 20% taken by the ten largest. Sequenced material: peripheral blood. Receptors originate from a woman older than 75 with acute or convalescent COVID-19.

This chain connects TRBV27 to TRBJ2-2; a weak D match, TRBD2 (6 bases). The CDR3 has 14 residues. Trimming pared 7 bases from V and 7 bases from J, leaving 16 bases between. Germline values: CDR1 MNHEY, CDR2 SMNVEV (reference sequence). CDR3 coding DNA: TGTGCCAGCACCTACGGGAGCTTGAGCGGGGAGCTGTTTTTT. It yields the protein CASTYGSLSGELFF.

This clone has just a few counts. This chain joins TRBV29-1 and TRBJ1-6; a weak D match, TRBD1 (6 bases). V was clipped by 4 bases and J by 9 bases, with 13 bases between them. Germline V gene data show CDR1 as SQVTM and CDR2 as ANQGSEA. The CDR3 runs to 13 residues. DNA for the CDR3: TGCAGCGTTGCTACAGGGCTAGCTTCACCCCTCCACTTT. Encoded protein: CSVATGLASPLHF. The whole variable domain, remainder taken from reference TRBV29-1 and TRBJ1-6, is SAVISQKPSRDICQRGTSLTIQCQVDSQVTMMFWYRQQPGQSLTLIATANQGSEATYESGFVIDKFPISRPNLTFSTLTVSNMSPEDSSIYLCSVATGLASPLHFGNGTRLTVT.

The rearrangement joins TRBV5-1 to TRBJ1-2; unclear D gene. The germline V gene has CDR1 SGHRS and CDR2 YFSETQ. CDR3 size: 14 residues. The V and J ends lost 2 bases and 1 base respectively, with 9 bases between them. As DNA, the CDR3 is TGCGCCAGCAGCTTCCAGGTGCATAACTATGGCTACACCTTC. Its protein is CASSFQVHNYGYTF.

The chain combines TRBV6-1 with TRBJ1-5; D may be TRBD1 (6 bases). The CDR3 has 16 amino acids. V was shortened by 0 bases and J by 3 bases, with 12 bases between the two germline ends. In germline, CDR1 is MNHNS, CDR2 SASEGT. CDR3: CASSEASWTANQPQHF. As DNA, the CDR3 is TGTGCCAGCAGTGAAGCTTCATGGACAGCCAATCAGCCCCAGCATTTT.